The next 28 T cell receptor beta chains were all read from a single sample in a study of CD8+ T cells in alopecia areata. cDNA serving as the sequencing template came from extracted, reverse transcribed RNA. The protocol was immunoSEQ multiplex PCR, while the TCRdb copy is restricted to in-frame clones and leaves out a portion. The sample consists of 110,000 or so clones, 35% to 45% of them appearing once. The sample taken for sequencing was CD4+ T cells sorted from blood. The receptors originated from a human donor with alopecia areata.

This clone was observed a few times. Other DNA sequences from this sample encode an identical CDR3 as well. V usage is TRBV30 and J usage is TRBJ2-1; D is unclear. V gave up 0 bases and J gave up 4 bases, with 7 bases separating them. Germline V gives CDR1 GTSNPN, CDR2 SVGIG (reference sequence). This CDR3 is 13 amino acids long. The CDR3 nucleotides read TGTGCCTGGAGTGTAGGTGGTTACAATGAGCAGTTCTTC. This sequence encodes CAWSVGGYNEQFF.

CDR3 protein: CASSSRTSVADTQYF. In DNA, the CDR3 is TGTGCCAGCAGCTCCCGGACTAGTGTCGCAGATACGCAGTATTTT. This chain connects TRBV7-3 to TRBJ2-3; 7 bases agree with TRBD2. Germline lookup yields CDR1 SGHTA and CDR2 FQGTGA. This CDR3 region has 15 residues. V gave up 4 bases and J gave up 4 bases; unmatched junction bases: 8.

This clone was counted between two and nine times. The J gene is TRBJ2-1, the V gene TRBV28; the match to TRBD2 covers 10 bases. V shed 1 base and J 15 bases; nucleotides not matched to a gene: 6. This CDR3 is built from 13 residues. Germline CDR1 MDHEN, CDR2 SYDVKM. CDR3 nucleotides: TGTGCCAGCAGTTTATCCCTAGCGGGAGCAATGTTCTTC. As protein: CASSLSLAGAMFF.

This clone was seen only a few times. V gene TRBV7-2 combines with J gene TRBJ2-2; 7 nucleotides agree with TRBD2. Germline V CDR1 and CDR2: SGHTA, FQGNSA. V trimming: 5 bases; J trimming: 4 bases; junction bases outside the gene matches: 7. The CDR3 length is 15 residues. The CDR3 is CASSASGTLTGELFF. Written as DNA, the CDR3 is TGTGCCAGCAGCGCCAGCGGGACCCTCACCGGGGAGCTGTTTTTT.

The CDR3: CSVPQGNQETQYF. CDR3 sequence (DNA): TGCAGCGTGCCTCAGGGAAACCAAGAGACCCAGTACTTC. This chain connects TRBV29-1 to TRBJ2-5; a weak D match, TRBD1 (5 bases). CDR1 SQVTM and CDR2 ANQGSEA come from the germline V gene. Trimming pared 6 bases from V and 0 bases from J, leaving 11 bases between. The CDR3 covers 13 residues.

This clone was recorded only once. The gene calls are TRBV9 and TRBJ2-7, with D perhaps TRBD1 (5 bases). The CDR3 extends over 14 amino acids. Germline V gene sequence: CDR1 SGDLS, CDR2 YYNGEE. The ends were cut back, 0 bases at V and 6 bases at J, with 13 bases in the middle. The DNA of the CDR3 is TGTGCCAGCAGCGTAGAGCCAGGGCCAGTCGAGCAGTACTTC. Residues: CASSVEPGPVEQYF.

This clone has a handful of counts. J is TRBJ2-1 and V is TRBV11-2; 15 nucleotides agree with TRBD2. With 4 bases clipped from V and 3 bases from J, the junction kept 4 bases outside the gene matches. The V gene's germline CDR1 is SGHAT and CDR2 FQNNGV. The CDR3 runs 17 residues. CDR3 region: CASSSGLAGGFYNEQFF. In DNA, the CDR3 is TGTGCCAGCAGCTCCGGACTAGCGGGGGGGTTCTACAATGAGCAGTTCTTC. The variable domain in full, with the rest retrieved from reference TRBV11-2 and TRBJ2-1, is EAGVAQSPRYKIIEKRQSVAFWCNPISGHATLYWYQQILGQGPKLLIQFQNNGVVDDSQLPKDRFSAERLKGVDSTLKIQPAKLEDSAVYLCASSSGLAGGFYNEQFFGPGTRLTVL.

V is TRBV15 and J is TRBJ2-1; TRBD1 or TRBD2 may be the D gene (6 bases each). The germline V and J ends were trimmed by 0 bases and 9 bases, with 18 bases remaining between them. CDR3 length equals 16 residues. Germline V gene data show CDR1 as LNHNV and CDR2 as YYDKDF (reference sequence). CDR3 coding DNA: TGTGCCACCAGCAGAGATCTAGGGGGGCGCGTCGGTGAGCAGTTCTTC. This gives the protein CATSRDLGGRVGEQFF.

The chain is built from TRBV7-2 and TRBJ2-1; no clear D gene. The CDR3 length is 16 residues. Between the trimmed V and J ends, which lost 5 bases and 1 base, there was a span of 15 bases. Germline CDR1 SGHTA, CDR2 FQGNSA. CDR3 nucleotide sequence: TGTGCCAGCAGCCGCCTCCCTCCCCAGTCCTACAATGAGCAGTTCTTC. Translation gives CASSRLPPQSYNEQFF.

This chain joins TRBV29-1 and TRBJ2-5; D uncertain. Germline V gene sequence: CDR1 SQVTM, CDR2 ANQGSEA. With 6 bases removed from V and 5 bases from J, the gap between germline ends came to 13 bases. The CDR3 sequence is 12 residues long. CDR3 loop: CSVLRRPETQYF. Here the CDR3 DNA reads TGCAGCGTCCTACGTCGGCCCGAGACCCAGTACTTC.

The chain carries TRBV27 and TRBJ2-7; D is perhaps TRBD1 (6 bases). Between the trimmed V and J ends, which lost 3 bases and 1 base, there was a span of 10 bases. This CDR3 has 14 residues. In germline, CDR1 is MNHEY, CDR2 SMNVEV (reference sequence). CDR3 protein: CASSFADRSYEQYF. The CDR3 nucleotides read TGTGCCAGCAGTTTCGCAGACAGGTCCTACGAGCAGTACTTC.

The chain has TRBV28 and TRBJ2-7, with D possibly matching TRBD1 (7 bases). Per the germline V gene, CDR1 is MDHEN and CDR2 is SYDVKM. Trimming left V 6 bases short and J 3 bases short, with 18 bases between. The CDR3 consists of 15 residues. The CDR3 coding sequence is TGTGCCAGCAGAGGTAGGCAGGGGGGCAACTACGAGCAGTACTTC. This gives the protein CASRGRQGGNYEQYF.

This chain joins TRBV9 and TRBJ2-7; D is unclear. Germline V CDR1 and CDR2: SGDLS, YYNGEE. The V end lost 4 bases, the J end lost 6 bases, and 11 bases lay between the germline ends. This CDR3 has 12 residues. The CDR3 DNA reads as TGTGCCAGCAGCCAAGGGTCCAGCGAGCAGTACTTC. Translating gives CASSQGSSEQYF.

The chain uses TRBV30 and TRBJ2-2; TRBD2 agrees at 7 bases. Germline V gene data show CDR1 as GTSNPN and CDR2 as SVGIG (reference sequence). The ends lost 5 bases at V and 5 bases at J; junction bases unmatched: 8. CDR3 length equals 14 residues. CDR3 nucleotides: TGTGCCTGGGGCCGGCGGGGGAAGACCGGGGAGCTGTTTTTT. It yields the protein CAWGRRGKTGELFF.

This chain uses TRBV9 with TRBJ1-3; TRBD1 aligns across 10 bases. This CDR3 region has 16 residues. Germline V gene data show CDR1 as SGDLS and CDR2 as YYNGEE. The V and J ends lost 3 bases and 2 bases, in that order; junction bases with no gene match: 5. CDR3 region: CASSARDRGAGNTIYF. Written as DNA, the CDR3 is TGTGCCAGCAGCGCGAGGGACAGGGGAGCTGGAAACACCATATATTTT.

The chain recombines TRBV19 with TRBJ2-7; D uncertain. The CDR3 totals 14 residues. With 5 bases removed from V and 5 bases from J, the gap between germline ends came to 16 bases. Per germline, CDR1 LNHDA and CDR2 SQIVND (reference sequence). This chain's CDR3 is CASSLTVTQHEQYF. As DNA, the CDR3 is TGTGCCAGTAGTCTGACTGTGACTCAGCACGAGCAGTACTTC.

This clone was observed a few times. As DNA, the CDR3 is TGTGCCAGCAGCGGCCAGGGGACAGCCACAGATACGCAGTATTTT. It is translated as CASSGQGTATDTQYF. The chain joins TRBV7-9 to TRBJ2-3; 7 bases agree with TRBD1. The germline V gene has CDR1 SEHNR and CDR2 FQNEAQ (reference sequence). J lost 2 bases, V lost 5 bases, and 7 bases had no gene match. The CDR3 is made up of 15 amino acids.

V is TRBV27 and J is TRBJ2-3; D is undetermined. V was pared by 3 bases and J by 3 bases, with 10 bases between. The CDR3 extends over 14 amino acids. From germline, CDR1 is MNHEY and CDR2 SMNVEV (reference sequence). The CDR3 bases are TGTGCCAGCAGTTTCAAGCCACTTACAGATACGCAGTATTTT. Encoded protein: CASSFKPLTDTQYF.

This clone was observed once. The CDR3 coding sequence is TGCGCCAGCAGCCAAGGGGCAGGGGGAAATGAAAAACTGTTTTTT. Translating gives CASSQGAGGNEKLFF. V is TRBV4-1 and J is TRBJ1-4, with 7 bases that match TRBD1. The CDR3 spans 15 residues. CDR1 is MGHRA, CDR2 YSYEKL, per germline. V gave up 1 base and J gave up 5 bases; unmatched junction bases: 4.

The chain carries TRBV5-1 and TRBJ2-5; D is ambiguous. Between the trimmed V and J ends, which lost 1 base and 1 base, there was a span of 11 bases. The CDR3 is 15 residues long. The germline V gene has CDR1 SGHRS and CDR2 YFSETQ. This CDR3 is CASSLITDGQETQYF. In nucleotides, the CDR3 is TGCGCCAGCAGCTTGATCACGGACGGCCAAGAGACCCAGTACTTC.

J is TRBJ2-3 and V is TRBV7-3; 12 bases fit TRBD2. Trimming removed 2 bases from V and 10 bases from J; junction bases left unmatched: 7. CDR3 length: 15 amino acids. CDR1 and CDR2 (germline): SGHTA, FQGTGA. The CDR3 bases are TGTGCCAGCAGCTTAGCCCCCGGGACTAGCGGGTCGCAGTATTTT. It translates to CASSLAPGTSGSQYF.

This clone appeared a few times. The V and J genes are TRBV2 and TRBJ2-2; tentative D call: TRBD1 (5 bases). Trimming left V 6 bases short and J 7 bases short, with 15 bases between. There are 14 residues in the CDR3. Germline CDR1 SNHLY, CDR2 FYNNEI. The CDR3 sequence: CASSPGAGLGELFF. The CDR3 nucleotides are TGTGCCAGCAGCCCAGGCGCAGGGCTCGGGGAGCTGTTTTTT.

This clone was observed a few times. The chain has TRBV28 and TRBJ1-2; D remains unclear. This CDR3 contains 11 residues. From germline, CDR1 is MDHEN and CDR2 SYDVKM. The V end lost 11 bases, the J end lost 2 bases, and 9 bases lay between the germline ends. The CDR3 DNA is TGTGCCGCAGTGGGAAACTATGGCTACACCTTC. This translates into CAAVGNYGYTF.

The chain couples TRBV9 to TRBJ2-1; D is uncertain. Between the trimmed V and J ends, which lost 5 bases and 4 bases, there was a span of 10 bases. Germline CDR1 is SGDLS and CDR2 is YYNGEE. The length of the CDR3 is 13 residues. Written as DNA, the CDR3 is TGTGCCAGCAGTCGGAAGACATACAATGAGCAGTTCTTC. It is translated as CASSRKTYNEQFF.

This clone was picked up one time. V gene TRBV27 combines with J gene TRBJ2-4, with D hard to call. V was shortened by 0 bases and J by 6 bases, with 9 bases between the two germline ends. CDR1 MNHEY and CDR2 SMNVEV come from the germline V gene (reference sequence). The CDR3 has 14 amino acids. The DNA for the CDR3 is TGTGCCAGCAGTTTATCGACGGGCAGAAACATTCAGTACTTC. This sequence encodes CASSLSTGRNIQYF.

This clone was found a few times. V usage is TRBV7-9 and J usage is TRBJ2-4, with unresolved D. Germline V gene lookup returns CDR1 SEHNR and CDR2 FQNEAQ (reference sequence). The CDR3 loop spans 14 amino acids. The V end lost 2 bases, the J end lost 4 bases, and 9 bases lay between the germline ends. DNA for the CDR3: TGTGCCAGCAGCTTATGGACGGAGAAAAACATTCAGTACTTC. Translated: CASSLWTEKNIQYF.

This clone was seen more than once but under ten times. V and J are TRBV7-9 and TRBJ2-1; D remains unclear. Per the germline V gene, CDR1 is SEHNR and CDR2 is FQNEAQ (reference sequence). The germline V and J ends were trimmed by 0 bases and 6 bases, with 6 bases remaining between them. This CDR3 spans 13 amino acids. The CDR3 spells CASSLAGSNEQFF. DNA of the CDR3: TGTGCCAGCAGCTTAGCGGGCTCCAATGAGCAGTTCTTC.

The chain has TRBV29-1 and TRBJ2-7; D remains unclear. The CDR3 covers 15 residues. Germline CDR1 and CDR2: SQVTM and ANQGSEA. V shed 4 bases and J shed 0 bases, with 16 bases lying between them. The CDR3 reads CSVALGRRSSYEQYF. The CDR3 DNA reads TGCAGCGTTGCCCTAGGCAGAAGAAGCTCCTACGAGCAGTACTTC.